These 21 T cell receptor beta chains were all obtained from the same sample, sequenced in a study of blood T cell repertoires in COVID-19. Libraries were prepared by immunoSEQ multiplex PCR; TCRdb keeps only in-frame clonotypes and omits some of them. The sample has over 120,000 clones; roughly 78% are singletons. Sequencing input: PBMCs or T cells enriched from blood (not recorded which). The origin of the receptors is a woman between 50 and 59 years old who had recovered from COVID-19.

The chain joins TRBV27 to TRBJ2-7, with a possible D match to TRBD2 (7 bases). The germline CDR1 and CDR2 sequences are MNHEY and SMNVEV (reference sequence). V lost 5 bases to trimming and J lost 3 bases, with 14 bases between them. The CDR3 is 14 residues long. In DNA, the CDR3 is TGTGCCAGCAGTCCCCGGGGAGGGGGCTACGAGCAGTACGTC. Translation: CASSPRGGGYEQYV.

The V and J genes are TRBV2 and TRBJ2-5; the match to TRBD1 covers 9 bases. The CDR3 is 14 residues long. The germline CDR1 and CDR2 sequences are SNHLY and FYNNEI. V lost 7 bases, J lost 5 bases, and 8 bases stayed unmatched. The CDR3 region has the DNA TGTGCCAGCATCCCGGACAGGGGAGCTGAGACCCAGTACTTC. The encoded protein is CASIPDRGAETQYF.

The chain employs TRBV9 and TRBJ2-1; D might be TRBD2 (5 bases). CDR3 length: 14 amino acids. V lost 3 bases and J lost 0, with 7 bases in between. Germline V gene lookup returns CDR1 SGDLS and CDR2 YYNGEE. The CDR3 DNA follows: TGTGCCAGCAGCGCCACTAGCTCCTACAATGAGCAGTTCTTC. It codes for CASSATSSYNEQFF.

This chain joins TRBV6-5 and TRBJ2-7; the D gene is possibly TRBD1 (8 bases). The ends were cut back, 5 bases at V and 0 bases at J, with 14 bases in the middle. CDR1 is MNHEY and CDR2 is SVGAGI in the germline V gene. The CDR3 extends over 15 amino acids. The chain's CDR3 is CASSQYRGGSYEQYF. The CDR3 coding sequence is TGTGCCAGCAGTCAATACAGGGGGGGCTCCTACGAGCAGTACTTC.

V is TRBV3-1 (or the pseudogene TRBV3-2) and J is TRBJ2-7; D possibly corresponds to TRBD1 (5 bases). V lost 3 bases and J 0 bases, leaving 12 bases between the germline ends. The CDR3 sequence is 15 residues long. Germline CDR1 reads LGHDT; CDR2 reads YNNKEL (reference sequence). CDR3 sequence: CASSHVPGLSYEQYF. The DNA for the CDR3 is TGTGCCAGCAGCCATGTGCCAGGGCTCTCCTACGAGCAGTACTTC.

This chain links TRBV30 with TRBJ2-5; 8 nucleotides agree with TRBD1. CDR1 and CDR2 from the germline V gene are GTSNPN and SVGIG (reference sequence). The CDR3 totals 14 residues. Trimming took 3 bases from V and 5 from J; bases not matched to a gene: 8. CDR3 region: CAWRGTGGRETQYF. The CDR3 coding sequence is TGTGCCTGGAGGGGGACAGGCGGAAGGGAGACCCAGTACTTC.

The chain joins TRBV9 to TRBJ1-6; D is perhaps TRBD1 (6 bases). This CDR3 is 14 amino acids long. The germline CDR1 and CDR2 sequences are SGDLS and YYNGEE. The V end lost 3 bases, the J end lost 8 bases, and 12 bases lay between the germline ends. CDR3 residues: CASSDRQEDSPLHF. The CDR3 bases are TGTGCCAGCAGCGATCGACAGGAAGATTCACCCCTCCACTTT.

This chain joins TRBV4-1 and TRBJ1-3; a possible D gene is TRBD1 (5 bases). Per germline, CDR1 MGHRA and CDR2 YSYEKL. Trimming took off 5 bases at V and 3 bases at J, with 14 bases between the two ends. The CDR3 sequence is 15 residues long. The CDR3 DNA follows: TGCGCCAGCAGCGGTCGGAGGGGCGTTGGAAACACCATATATTTT. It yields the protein CASSGRRGVGNTIYF.

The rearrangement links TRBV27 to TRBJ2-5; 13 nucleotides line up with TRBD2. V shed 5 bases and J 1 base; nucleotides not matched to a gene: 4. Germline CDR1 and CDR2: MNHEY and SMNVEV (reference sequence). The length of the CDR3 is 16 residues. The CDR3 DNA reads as TGTGCCAGCAGTGCCCGGACTAGCGGGGGCCAAGAGACCCAGTACTTC. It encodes CASSARTSGGQETQYF.

The CDR3 loop reads CASSLAPGLAADYEQYF. CDR3 DNA: TGTGCCAGCAGCTTGGCGCCCGGGCTAGCGGCGGACTACGAGCAGTACTTC. The chain carries TRBV5-5 and TRBJ2-7, with 7 bases fitting TRBD2. Germline CDR1 and CDR2: SGHKS and YYEKEE (reference sequence). CDR3 length: 17 amino acids. V trimming: 0 bases; J trimming: 3 bases; junction bases outside the gene matches: 12.

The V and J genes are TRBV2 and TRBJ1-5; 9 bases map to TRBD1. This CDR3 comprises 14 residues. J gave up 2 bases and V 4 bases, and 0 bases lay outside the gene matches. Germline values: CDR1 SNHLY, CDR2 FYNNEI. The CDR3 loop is CASSGTGGNQPQHF. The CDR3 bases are TGTGCCAGCAGTGGGACAGGGGGCAATCAGCCCCAGCATTTT. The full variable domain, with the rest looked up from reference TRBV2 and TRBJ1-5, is EPEVTQTPSHQVTQMGQEVILRCVPISNHLYFYWYRQILGQKVEFLVSFYNNEISEKSEIFDDQFSVERPDGSNFTLKIRSTKLEDSAMYFCASSGTGGNQPQHFGDGTRLSIL.

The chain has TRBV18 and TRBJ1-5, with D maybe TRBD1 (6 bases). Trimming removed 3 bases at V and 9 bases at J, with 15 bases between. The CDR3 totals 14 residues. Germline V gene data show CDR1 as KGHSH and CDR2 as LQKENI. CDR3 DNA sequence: TGTGCCAGCTCACCCTTACAGGGAAGTACGCCCCAGCATTTT. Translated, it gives CASSPLQGSTPQHF.

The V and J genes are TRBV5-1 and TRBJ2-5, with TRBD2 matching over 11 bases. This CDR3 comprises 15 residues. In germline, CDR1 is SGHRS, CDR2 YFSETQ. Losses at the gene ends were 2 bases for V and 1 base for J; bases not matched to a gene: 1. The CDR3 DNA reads TGCGCCAGCAGCTTCCTAGCGGGGGGCCAAGAGACCCAGTACTTC. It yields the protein CASSFLAGGQETQYF.

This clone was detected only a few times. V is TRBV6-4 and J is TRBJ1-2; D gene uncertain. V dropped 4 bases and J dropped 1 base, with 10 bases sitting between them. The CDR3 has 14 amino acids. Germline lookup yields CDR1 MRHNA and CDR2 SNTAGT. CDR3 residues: CASSVDSNNYGYTF. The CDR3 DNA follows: TGTGCCAGCAGTGTAGACTCAAATAACTATGGCTACACCTTC.

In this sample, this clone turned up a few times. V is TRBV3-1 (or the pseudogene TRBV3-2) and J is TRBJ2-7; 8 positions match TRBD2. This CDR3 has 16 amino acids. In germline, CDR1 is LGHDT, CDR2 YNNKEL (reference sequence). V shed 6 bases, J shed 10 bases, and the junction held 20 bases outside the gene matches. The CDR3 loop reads CASRAISRRGALTQYV. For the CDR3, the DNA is TGTGCCAGCAGGGCTATTAGTCGGCGGGGGGCCCTCACTCAGTACGTC.

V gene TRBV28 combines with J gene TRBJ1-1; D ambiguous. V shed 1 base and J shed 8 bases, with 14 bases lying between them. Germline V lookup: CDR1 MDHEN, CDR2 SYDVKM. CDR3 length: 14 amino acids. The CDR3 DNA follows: TGTGCCAGCAGTTTATCGGTTTATGCGCCAGAAGCTTTCTTT. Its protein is CASSLSVYAPEAFF.

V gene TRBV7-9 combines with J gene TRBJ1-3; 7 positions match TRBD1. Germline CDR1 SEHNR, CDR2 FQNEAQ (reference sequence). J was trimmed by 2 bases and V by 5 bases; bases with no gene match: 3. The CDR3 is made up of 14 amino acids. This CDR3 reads CASSEGTAGNTIYF. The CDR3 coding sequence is TGTGCCAGCAGCGAAGGGACAGCTGGAAACACCATATATTTT.

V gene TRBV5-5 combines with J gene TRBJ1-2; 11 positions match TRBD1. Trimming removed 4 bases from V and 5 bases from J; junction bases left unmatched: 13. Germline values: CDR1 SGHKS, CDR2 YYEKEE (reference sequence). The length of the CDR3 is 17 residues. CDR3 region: CASSLTRTGGASYGYTF. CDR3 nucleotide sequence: TGTGCCAGCAGCCTCACCCGGACAGGGGGCGCCTCATATGGCTACACCTTC.

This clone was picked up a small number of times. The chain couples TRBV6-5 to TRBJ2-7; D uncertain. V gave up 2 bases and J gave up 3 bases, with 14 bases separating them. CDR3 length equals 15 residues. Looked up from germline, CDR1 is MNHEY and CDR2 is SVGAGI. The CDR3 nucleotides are TGTGCCAGCAGTTACAGATCGAACGACTTCTACGAGCAGTACTTC. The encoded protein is CASSYRSNDFYEQYF.

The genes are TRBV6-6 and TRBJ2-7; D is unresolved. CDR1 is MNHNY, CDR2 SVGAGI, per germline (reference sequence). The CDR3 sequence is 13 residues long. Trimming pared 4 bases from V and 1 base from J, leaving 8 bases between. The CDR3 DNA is TGTGCCAGCAGTTCCCAAACTTCCTACGAGCAGTACTTC. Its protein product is CASSSQTSYEQYF.

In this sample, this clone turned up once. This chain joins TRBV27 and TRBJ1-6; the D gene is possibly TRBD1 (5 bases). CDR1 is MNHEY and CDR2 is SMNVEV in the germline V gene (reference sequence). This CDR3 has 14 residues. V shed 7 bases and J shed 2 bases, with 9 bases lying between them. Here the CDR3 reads CASTWTTYNSPLHF. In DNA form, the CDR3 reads TGTGCCAGCACGTGGACAACCTATAATTCACCCCTCCACTTT.